Below are 2 T cell receptor beta chains sequenced from a single sample in a study of T cell repertoires in cytomegalovirus infection. TCRdb reanalysed the reads using MiXCR and keeps one entry per CDR3 protein. The sample has around 230,000 distinct CDR3 sequences; roughly 34% are singletons. Which antigens these TCRs recognize remains unknown. The input for sequencing was CD8+ T cells from cultured PBMCs, taken from culture after CMV antigen stimulation. Receptors originate from a human donor in good health (CMV status not recorded). Some clones in this sample may be carry-over from other donors' samples.

This clonotype was picked up a small number of times. The V gene is TRBV15, the J gene TRBJ2-3; maybe TRBD2 (5 bases). CDR1 LNHNV and CDR2 YYDKDF come from the germline V gene (reference sequence). This CDR3 is built from 15 residues. V was pared by 3 bases and J by 3 bases, with 13 bases between. CDR3 nucleotide sequence: TGTGCCACCAGCAGCGAGGGTATTCGAACAGATACGCAGTATTTT. It specifies CATSSEGIRTDTQYF.

The chain joins TRBV7-9 to TRBJ2-2; 8 positions match TRBD2. There are 17 residues in the CDR3. The V segment lost 2 bases and the J segment 3 bases; nucleotides outside the gene matches: 8. CDR1 and CDR2 (germline): SEHNR, FQNEAQ (reference sequence). CDR3 protein: CASSLKGSGKHTGELFF. The DNA of the CDR3 is TGTGCCAGCAGCTTAAAGGGTAGCGGGAAGCACACCGGGGAGCTGTTTTTT.